The 4 T cell receptor beta chains below were found in one sample sequenced in a study of control samples from healthy donors and cancer patients (dated by TCRdb to the early 2020s). The library was obtained by the immunoSEQ multiplex PCR assay. Entries here come from immuneACCESS through TCRdb and include only in-frame sequences with V and J called. Some clones fail to appear in such tables; in the studies checked, an unresolved V gene covers under half of the shortfall, and the cause of the remainder is unknown. This sample holds tens of thousands of clones; about 88% were observed only once. Around 5.4% of the sample is in the top ten clones. The sequenced sample consisted of blood. The receptors were gathered from a woman aged 50 to 65 in good health.

The J gene is TRBJ1-2, the V gene TRBV2, with TRBD1 identical over 8 bases. This CDR3 is 14 amino acids long. Germline V gene lookup returns CDR1 SNHLY and CDR2 FYNNEI. The V and J ends lost 4 bases and 5 bases, in that order; junction bases with no gene match: 6. CDR3 sequence reads: CASSGRGPGYGYTF. DNA for the CDR3: TGTGCCAGCAGTGGCAGGGGGCCTGGTTATGGCTACACCTTC.

The V and J genes are TRBV4-2 and TRBJ2-3; 9 bases line up with TRBD2. Germline lookup yields CDR1 LGHNA and CDR2 YNFKEQ. CDR3 length equals 16 residues. J was trimmed by 5 bases and V by 3 bases; bases with no gene match: 9. The CDR3 DNA sequence: TGTGCCAGCAGCCATGGGCGGGGGGGCTTGGGAGATACGCAGTATTTT. Translating gives CASSHGRGGLGDTQYF.

This clone came up a few times. This chain connects TRBV7-9 to TRBJ2-1, with no clear D. Germline V lookup: CDR1 SEHNR, CDR2 FQNEAQ (reference sequence). Trimming left V 7 bases short and J 0 bases short, with 13 bases between. The CDR3 runs 15 residues. For the CDR3, the DNA is TGTGCCAGCACCAAGGAAGACAACTCCTACAATGAGCAGTTCTTC. Residues: CASTKEDNSYNEQFF.

J is TRBJ2-1 and V is TRBV5-1; D uncertain. The CDR3 totals 15 residues. V lost 2 bases to trimming and J lost 0 bases, with 9 bases between them. Germline V gene lookup returns CDR1 SGHRS and CDR2 YFSETQ. The CDR3 is CASSFTASSYNEQFF. CDR3 sequence (DNA): TGCGCCAGCAGCTTTACAGCAAGCTCCTACAATGAGCAGTTCTTC.